Reported below is one TCR beta chain. No antigen is known for it. This specimen belongs to a study of CD8 T cells in Susac syndrome. The study, taken as a whole, reports: As the study acknowledged, the number of individuals who were part of its TCR sequencing and HLA analysis was relatively small.

The J segment lost 3 bases and the V segment lost 1 base, leaving 2 bases of the junction unmatched. The germline V gene has CDR1 MGHRA and CDR2 YSYEKL. CDR3 length equals 14 residues. CD8+ and CD4+ T cells from blood underwent TCR beta sequencing. The authors reverse transcribed about 0.5 to 1 ug RNA with random hexamers. TCRdb ran MiXCR on the immunoSEQ multiplex PCR reads and lists one entry per CDR3 protein. The profile shows fewer than 80,000 distinct CDR3 sequences, 95% of them singletons. The sequencing sample was made of CD8+ T cells from PBMCs. The rearrangement links TRBV4-1 to TRBJ2-7; 8 bases are a match to TRBD1. The sequence came from a human donor in good health. CDR3 in DNA: TGCGCCAGCAGCCAAGCGGGACAGGACTACGAGCAGTACTTC. Translation gives CASSQAGQDYEQYF.